The clone carrying this T cell receptor (beta chain) was seen ten or more times. The target antigen is unknown. This entry is derived from a study of molecular identifiers for immune sequencing clone quantification. Naive CD8 T cells were FACS-sorted by CD8+CD4-CCR7+CD45RA+ markers. TCRdb processed the PCR reads anew with MiXCR; each CDR3 protein has one entry. Found here are some 680,000 distinct CDR3 sequences, about 25% of them singletons; the top ten hold about 0.81%. The CDR3 length is 14 residues. Germline CDR1 is MNHEY and CDR2 is SVGEGT. Trimming left V 2 bases short and J 1 base short, with 8 bases between. Study-level points and caveats: Over 99% of CMV-specific effector molecules, but under 1% of naive ones, were in clones above 20 copies.

The sample was naive CD8+ T cells from blood, with Jurkat cell RNA spiked in. Subset given: FACS-sorted CD8+CD4-CCR7+CD45RA+ naive T cells. This chain uses TRBV6-2 or TRBV6-3 with TRBJ1-1; D is ambiguous. This sequence originates from a human donor in good health. Some libraries in this study had Jurkat cell RNA spiked in. The CDR3 here is CASSYVERNTEAFF. The CDR3 region has the DNA TGTGCCAGCAGTTACGTGGAGAGGAACACTGAAGCTTTCTTT.